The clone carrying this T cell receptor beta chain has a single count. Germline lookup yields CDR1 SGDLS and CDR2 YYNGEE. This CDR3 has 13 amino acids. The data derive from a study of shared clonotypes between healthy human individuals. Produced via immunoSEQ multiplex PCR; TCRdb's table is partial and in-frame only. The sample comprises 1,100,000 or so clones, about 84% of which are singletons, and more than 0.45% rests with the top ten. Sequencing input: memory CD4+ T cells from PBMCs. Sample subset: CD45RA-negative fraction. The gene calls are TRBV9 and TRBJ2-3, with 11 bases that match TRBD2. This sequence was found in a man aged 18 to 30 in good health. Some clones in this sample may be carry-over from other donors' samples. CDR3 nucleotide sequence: TGTGCGACTTCTAGCGGGAGGACAGATACGCAGTATTTT. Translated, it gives CATSSGRTDTQYF.